This T cell receptor beta chain derives from a study of siplizumab effects on memory and regulatory T cells. The germline gives CDR1 SGHAT, CDR2 FQNNGV. The CDR3 spans 14 residues. The ends were cut back, 5 bases at V and 2 bases at J, with 13 bases in the middle. About this clone: The antigen is undetermined.

Assays covered approximately 100,000 TCR templates per sample. Only in-frame clones appear in the TCRdb table, and some are missing; sequencing was by immunoSEQ multiplex PCR. Of some 97,000 clones listed, about 91% were seen once; the top ten hold approximately 0.71%. Findings and limits, study-wide: Among alloreactive clones, only a minor fraction mapped to unstimulated subsets. Alloreactive CD4+ clones that could be mapped were on average about 71% Treg-derived with siplizumab, against about 25% in controls.

The TCR comes from a human donor in good health. The J gene is TRBJ2-7, the V gene TRBV11-2; weak D call: TRBD1 (5 bases). The sequenced sample consisted of Tregs sorted from blood. This chain's CDR3 is CASSPTGFTYEQYF. The CDR3 coding sequence is TGTGCCAGCAGCCCCACAGGATTTACCTACGAGCAGTACTTC.